This TCR beta chain was captured in a study of blood T cell repertoires in COVID-19. Study-wide background: Acute and convalescent COVID-19 specimens originated in the United States, Italy and Spain. T cells, B-cell-depleted T cells, or PBMCs provided the cDNA or gDNA that served as material.

Per the authors' pipeline: Reference gene primer amplification gave estimated nucleated cell counts. The repertoire was sequenced with immunoSEQ multiplex PCR; TCRdb's copy has only in-frame clones and lacks some. The DNA gave D and trimming, while V, J and clone size come from that table. The sample has tens of thousands of clones, 90% seen once; the top ten hold around 3.2%. Sequencing was carried out using peripheral blood. The TCR was taken from a human donor in a cohort sampled during active COVID-19.

CDR3 DNA: TGTGCCAGCAGCCAACTCCTGAGTGGGCCCGGCGAGCAGTACTTC. It translates to CASSQLLSGPGEQYF. The chain combines TRBV3-1 (or the pseudogene TRBV3-2) with TRBJ2-7; D gene ambiguous. The CDR3 runs to 15 residues. Germline CDR1 LGHDT, CDR2 YNNKEL (reference sequence). Trimming cost V 2 bases and J 6 bases, with 17 bases left between them.